What follows are 14 T cell receptor beta chains derived from one specimen sequenced in a study of cytomegalovirus exposure and HLA in healthy donors. It was with 60 Vbeta and 13 Jbeta primers that the PCR ran. Using immunoSEQ multiplex PCR, the repertoire was profiled, and TCRdb retains in-frame clones only, with some absent. The profile shows about 140,000 clones, more than 75% of them singletons. The sample taken for sequencing was PBMCs. The receptor source for this set is a man aged 18 to 30 in good health and CMV-seropositive.

V gene TRBV28 combines with J gene TRBJ1-1; unclear D gene. V gave up 6 bases and J gave up 5 bases, with 4 bases separating them. The CDR3 covers 10 residues. The germline V gene has CDR1 MDHEN and CDR2 SYDVKM. CDR3 sequence: CASSLTEAFF. CDR3 in DNA: TGTGCCAGCAGCCTGACTGAAGCTTTCTTT. Together with reference TRBV28 and TRBJ1-1, the CDR3 gives the full variable domain: DVKVTQSSRYLVKRTGEKVFLECVQDMDHENMFWYRQDPGLGLRLIYFSYDVKMKEKGDIPEGYSVSREKKERFSLILESASTNQTSMYLCASSLTEAFFGQGTRLTVV.

The rearrangement uses TRBV9 and TRBJ2-7; 7 positions match TRBD1. V was pared by 3 bases and J by 7 bases, with 4 bases of the junction left unmatched. From germline, CDR1 is SGDLS and CDR2 YYNGEE. The CDR3 runs to 12 residues. The CDR3 DNA follows: TGTGCCAGCAGCGACTACAGGGGTGAGCAGTACTTC. Encoded protein: CASSDYRGEQYF. The whole variable domain, remainder taken from reference TRBV9 and TRBJ2-7, is DSGVTQTPKHLITATGQRVTLRCSPRSGDLSVYWYQQSLDQGLQFLIQYYNGEERAKGNILERFSAQQFPDLHSELNLSSLELGDSALYFCASSDYRGEQYFGPGTRLTVT.

V and J are TRBV5-1 and TRBJ2-1; 9 bases map to TRBD2. The CDR3 covers 15 residues. J gave up 2 bases and V 4 bases, and 4 bases lay outside the gene matches. CDR1 is SGHRS and CDR2 is YFSETQ in the germline V gene. CDR3 in DNA: TGCGCCAGCAGCAATAGCGGGAGCCCCTACAATGAGCAGTTCTTC. Protein sequence: CASSNSGSPYNEQFF.

This chain links TRBV28 with TRBJ1-2; 7 bases line up with TRBD1. The trim removed 4 bases at V and 8 bases at J, leaving 7 bases unmatched. From germline, CDR1 is MDHEN and CDR2 SYDVKM. The CDR3 covers 13 residues. The CDR3: CASSWGQPQGYTF. Written as DNA, the CDR3 is TGTGCCAGCAGTTGGGGACAGCCACAAGGCTACACCTTC.

This clone turned up a few times. This chain joins TRBV7-8 and TRBJ1-2; 9 bases match TRBD1. Germline CDR1 is SGHVS and CDR2 is FQNEAQ. V shed 5 bases and J 4 bases; nucleotides not matched to a gene: 20. The CDR3 contains 19 residues. The CDR3: CASSLKKGQGLSRGYGYTF. The DNA of the CDR3 is TGTGCCAGCAGCCTGAAGAAAGGACAGGGGCTGAGCAGGGGCTATGGCTACACCTTC.

The chain links TRBV6-4 to TRBJ2-2; 7 bases are shared with TRBD1. The germline V gene has CDR1 MRHNA and CDR2 SNTAGT. The CDR3 has 14 amino acids. The junction had 7 bases not matched to a gene; V was cut back by 5 bases and J by 7 bases. The DNA of the CDR3 is TGTGCCAGCAGTAGTGACAGGGACAGCGGGGAGCTGTTTTTT. Residues: CASSSDRDSGELFF.

The chain links TRBV7-8 to TRBJ1-1; 10 bases map to TRBD1. V was clipped by 4 bases and J by 5 bases; unmatched bases: 19. The CDR3 sequence is 19 residues long. Germline lookup yields CDR1 SGHVS and CDR2 FQNEAQ. In DNA form, the CDR3 reads TGTGCCAGCAGCTCCTCGGTGGGGACAGGGGTTGGTGTTAGGACTGAAGCTTTCTTT. It yields the protein CASSSSVGTGVGVRTEAFF.

The V gene is TRBV9, the J gene TRBJ1-1; D not resolved. Germline values: CDR1 SGDLS, CDR2 YYNGEE. The CDR3 length is 14 residues. Trimming stripped 3 bases from V and 5 bases from J, with 14 bases between. The chain's CDR3 is CASSAEGRFTEAFF. CDR3 bases: TGTGCCAGCAGCGCGGAGGGCCGTTTTACTGAAGCTTTCTTT. Filled out from reference TRBV9 and TRBJ1-1, the complete variable domain reads DSGVTQTPKHLITATGQRVTLRCSPRSGDLSVYWYQQSLDQGLQFLIQYYNGEERAKGNILERFSAQQFPDLHSELNLSSLELGDSALYFCASSAEGRFTEAFFGQGTRLTVV.

V gene TRBV6-5 combines with J gene TRBJ2-7; possible D gene TRBD2, 5 bases. V shed 2 bases and J shed 3 bases, with 11 bases lying between them. The CDR3 covers 14 residues. Germline assignment: CDR1 MNHEY and CDR2 SVGAGI. The CDR3 sequence is CASSYGPRGYEQYF. DNA of the CDR3: TGTGCCAGCAGTTACGGCCCCCGGGGCTACGAGCAGTACTTC.

The J gene is TRBJ1-2, the V gene TRBV6-1, with D uncertain. Trimming took off 6 bases at V and 2 bases at J, with 4 bases between the two ends. Germline values: CDR1 MNHNS, CDR2 SASEGT. This CDR3 contains 11 residues. This CDR3 reads CASRANYGYTF. The DNA for the CDR3 is TGTGCCAGCAGGGCCAACTATGGCTACACCTTC.

This chain's CDR3 is CASGLGRSGQGNYGYTF. The CDR3, as DNA: TGTGCTAGTGGTTTGGGACGTTCGGGACAGGGTAACTATGGCTACACCTTC. The gene calls are TRBV12-5 and TRBJ1-2; 9 bases align to TRBD1. Trimming removed 1 base from V and 1 base from J; junction bases left unmatched: 7. Germline-derived CDR1 and CDR2 are LGHNT and FRNRAP. The CDR3 spans 17 residues. Full variable domain (outside the CDR3, taken from reference TRBV12-5 and TRBJ1-2): DARVTQTPRHKVTEMGQEVTMRCQPILGHNTVFWYRQTMMQGLELLAYFRNRAPLDDSGMPKDRFSAEMPDATLATLKIQPSEPRDSAVYFCASGLGRSGQGNYGYTFGSGTRLTVV.

This rearrangement joins TRBV7-3 to TRBJ2-1, with TRBD2 matching 15 bases. Germline loops: CDR1 SGHTA, CDR2 FQGTGA. The V segment lost 3 bases and the J segment 9 bases; nucleotides outside the gene matches: 6. The CDR3 has 16 amino acids. DNA of the CDR3: TGTGCCAGCAGCTTGCGGACTAGCGGGAGGGCGGGTGAGCAGTTCTTC. This translates into CASSLRTSGRAGEQFF.

This clone was counted a single time. V usage is TRBV27 and J usage is TRBJ1-2, with D tentatively TRBD1 (5 bases). CDR1 MNHEY and CDR2 SMNVEV come from the germline V gene (reference sequence). Trimming left V 2 bases short and J 0 bases short, with 13 bases between. The CDR3 has 16 residues. CDR3 protein: CASSLAGATPNYGYTF. DNA of the CDR3: TGTGCCAGCAGTTTAGCTGGGGCGACCCCTAACTATGGCTACACCTTC.

The chain has TRBV11-2 and TRBJ2-7, with a possible D match to TRBD1 (6 bases). The CDR3 covers 14 residues. Trimming removed 0 bases from V and 4 bases from J, with 10 bases in between. Per the germline V gene, CDR1 is SGHAT and CDR2 is FQNNGV. The CDR3 DNA follows: TGTGCCAGCAGCTTAGAAGTAGGGGGATACGAGCAGTACTTC. Protein product: CASSLEVGGYEQYF.